This T cell receptor beta chain was sequenced for a study of CD8+CD57+ T cells in acquired aplastic anemia. Study-wide background: Mean yield of DNA from sorted CD4+ and CD8+ cells was roughly 3.1 ug. Points from the study as a whole: Overlapping CD8+ CDR3 repertoires of patients and controls contained nearly 30 shared sequences.

The patients chosen for sequencing had shown expansion of CD8+CD57+ cells (detected by flow cytometry). Germline V gene lookup returns CDR1 SGDLS and CDR2 YYNGEE. The CDR3 runs to 11 residues. The study profiled TCR beta VDJ and CDR3 using genomic DNA as template. TCRdb re-called the reads with MiXCR, one entry per CDR3 protein. Counted here are 95,000 to 150,000 distinct CDR3 sequences, 50% to 70% occurring once; the ten biggest clones make up around 29%. This clonotype was seen many times. Its antigen is undetermined. A junction boundary mismatches the germline segment, possibly from a read error. The chain uses TRBV9 and TRBJ1-3, with D maybe TRBD1 (6 bases). The TCR comes from a human donor with aplastic anemia. The source material was sorted CD4+, CD8+, or CD8+CD57+ T cells (not recorded which) from PBMCs. The CDR3 loop is CASSKGDTTSF. CDR3 DNA sequence: TGTGCCAGCAGCAAGGGGGACACTACAAGTTTT. Full variable domain (remainder filled in from reference TRBV9 and TRBJ1-3): DSGVTQTPKHLITATGQRVTLRCSPRSGDLSVYWYQQSLDQGLQFLIQYYNGEERAKGNILERFSAQQFPDLHSELNLSSLELGDSALYFCASSKGDTTSFGEGSWLTVV.